This TCR beta chain emerged from a study of OX40 agonist ivuxolimab in advanced cancers. Study-level results: Some of the lowest clonal expansion was seen in partial responders at 0.1-3.0 mg/kg. No antigen was identified for the clonally expanded peripheral T cells.

Concerning this clone itself: What it binds is not known.

TCRdb keeps only in-frame clones here, not all; method: immunoSEQ multiplex PCR. This sample carries some 70,000 clones, 85% to 95% of them seen once, and the ten largest clones take 1% to 1.2%. The sequences come from CD4+ or CD8+ T cells sorted from blood, collected in a trial of the OX40 agonist ivuxolimab. The sequence derives from an adult with an advanced solid tumor such as melanoma, head and neck, liver or kidney cancer.

The CDR3 DNA follows: TGCGCCAGGGACAGGGGTGGTCAGCCCCAGCATTTT. Protein: CARDRGGQPQHF. The chain recombines TRBV10-1 with TRBJ1-5; 9 nucleotides line up with TRBD1. The CDR3 extends over 12 amino acids. Unmatched junction bases numbered 3, after V lost 9 bases and J lost 6 bases. Germline CDR1 is WNHNN and CDR2 is SYGVQD (reference sequence).